The source of this T cell receptor (beta chain) is a study of response to subunit inactivated influenza vaccine. TCRdb ran MiXCR on the RT-PCR reads and lists one entry per CDR3 protein. The sample gives around 500,000 distinct CDR3 sequences, 11% of which show up once; more than 10% is in the top ten. V trimming: 1 base; J trimming: 2 bases; junction bases outside the gene matches: 8. Germline assignment: CDR1 SGHDT and CDR2 YYEEEE. The CDR3 sequence is 17 residues long. The source of this sequence is a man aged 50 to 59 who received an inactivated influenza vaccine. The V gene is TRBV5-6, the J gene TRBJ2-3; 9 nucleotides line up with TRBD2. The starting material was PBMCs from blood, obtained 35 to 45 days after vaccination. CDR3 in amino acids: CASSLFDLAGLTDTQYF. CDR3 in DNA: TGTGCCAGCAGCTTGTTCGATCTAGCGGGACTCACAGATACGCAGTATTTT.